The 29 T cell receptor beta chains listed next were all sequenced from one sample in a study of PD-L1 blockade in urothelial cancer. Time point specified: pretreatment peripheral blood. Clones were sequenced by immunoSEQ multiplex PCR, and TCRdb holds only the in-frame ones, with some missing. Of approximately 39,000 clones detected, just under 85% appear once; the ten largest clones hold 15%. The material sequenced was PBMCs, taken around atezolizumab (anti-PD-L1) treatment. The receptor set was obtained from a man aged 80 or over with urothelial cancer.

The rearrangement uses TRBV11-2 and TRBJ1-5; D is undetermined. This CDR3 contains 14 residues. Trimming pared 5 bases from V and 3 bases from J, leaving 11 bases between. Germline CDR1 reads SGHAT; CDR2 reads FQNNGV. CDR3 nucleotides: TGTGCCAGCAGCCCTAGCGGAAACAATCAGCCCCAGCATTTT. Protein: CASSPSGNNQPQHF.

CDR3 nucleotide sequence: TGTGCCAGCAGTGAGATTAGACTAGCGGGATCGGGTACGCAGTATTTT. Residues: CASSEIRLAGSGTQYF. This rearrangement joins TRBV2 to TRBJ2-3; TRBD2 aligns across 11 bases. CDR3 length equals 16 residues. Losses at the gene ends were 3 bases for V and 8 bases for J; bases not matched to a gene: 10. Germline CDR1 is SNHLY and CDR2 is FYNNEI.

J is TRBJ2-3 and V is TRBV5-1; D is ambiguous. Trimming took off 7 bases at V and 6 bases at J, with 15 bases between the two ends. The CDR3 contains 13 residues. CDR1 and CDR2 from the germline V gene are SGHRS and YFSETQ. The CDR3 DNA is TGCGCCAGCTTGGTTTCGGTTACCGATACGCAGTATTTT. Amino acid sequence: CASLVSVTDTQYF. The full variable domain, rest sourced from reference TRBV5-1 and TRBJ2-3, is KAGVTQTPRYLIKTRGQQVTLSCSPISGHRSVSWYQQTPGQGLQFLFEYFSETQRNKGNFPGRFSGRQFSNSRSEMNVSTLELGDSALYLCASLVSVTDTQYFGPGTRLTVL.

This clone occurred once. This chain uses TRBV7-2 with TRBJ2-2; D not certain. Germline assignment: CDR1 SGHTA and CDR2 FQGNSA. The CDR3 has 13 amino acids. Trimming stripped 3 bases from V and 3 bases from J, with 5 bases between. The CDR3 region has the DNA TGTGCCAGCAGCTTTCAATACACCGGGGAGCTGTTTTTT. Residues: CASSFQYTGELFF.

This chain links TRBV7-9 with TRBJ2-1; D might be TRBD2 (6 bases). This CDR3 comprises 14 residues. From germline, CDR1 is SEHNR and CDR2 FQNEAQ (reference sequence). V shed 5 bases and J shed 4 bases, with 12 bases lying between them. CDR3 sequence reads: CASSVGGAYNEQFF. The CDR3 DNA is TGTGCCAGCAGCGTTGGCGGGGCTTACAATGAGCAGTTCTTC.

V is TRBV28 and J is TRBJ2-3, with D hard to call. V shed 3 bases and J shed 1 base, with 14 bases lying between them. CDR1 is MDHEN, CDR2 SYDVKM, per germline. The CDR3 totals 16 residues. The CDR3 sequence is CASSFLKAVGTDTQYF. As DNA, the CDR3 is TGTGCCAGCAGTTTTTTAAAAGCTGTTGGCACAGATACGCAGTATTTT. The full variable domain, its missing parts supplied by reference TRBV28 and TRBJ2-3, is DVKVTQSSRYLVKRTGEKVFLECVQDMDHENMFWYRQDPGLGLRLIYFSYDVKMKEKGDIPEGYSVSREKKERFSLILESASTNQTSMYLCASSFLKAVGTDTQYFGPGTRLTVL.

V is TRBV29-1 and J is TRBJ2-3, with D perhaps matching TRBD2 (6 bases). V lost 1 base, J lost 1 base, and 9 bases lay in between. Germline CDR1 SQVTM, CDR2 ANQGSEA. CDR3 length: 14 amino acids. CDR3 region: CSVEGGDGTDTQYF. CDR3 nucleotide sequence: TGCAGCGTTGAAGGGGGGGATGGCACAGATACGCAGTATTTT.

The chain uses TRBV2 and TRBJ2-2, with D unclear. Germline V CDR1 and CDR2: SNHLY, FYNNEI. V gave up 5 bases and J gave up 3 bases, with 7 bases separating them. The CDR3 contains 13 residues. DNA for the CDR3: TGTGCCAGCAGTCGCGACTACACCGGGGAGCTGTTTTTT. Protein product: CASSRDYTGELFF.

The rearrangement joins TRBV5-1 to TRBJ2-1, with TRBD2 matching 13 bases. V shed 3 bases, J shed 7 bases, and the junction held 4 bases outside the gene matches. CDR3 length: 15 residues. Germline CDR1 is SGHRS and CDR2 is YFSETQ. The CDR3 DNA reads TGCGCCAGCAGCTCCTGGACTAGCGGGAGTAATGAGCAGTTCTTC. Amino acid sequence: CASSSWTSGSNEQFF. The variable domain in full, completed from reference TRBV5-1 and TRBJ2-1, reads KAGVTQTPRYLIKTRGQQVTLSCSPISGHRSVSWYQQTPGQGLQFLFEYFSETQRNKGNFPGRFSGRQFSNSRSEMNVSTLELGDSALYLCASSSWTSGSNEQFFGPGTRLTVL.

The V gene is TRBV7-6, the J gene TRBJ2-7, with D possibly being TRBD1 (7 bases). Trimming took off 4 bases at V and 0 bases at J, with 19 bases between the two ends. This CDR3 has 17 residues. Germline V gene lookup returns CDR1 SGHVS and CDR2 FNYEAQ. The CDR3 loop is CASSSGGGGFSSYEQYF. The CDR3 DNA follows: TGTGCCAGCAGCTCAGGGGGAGGCGGCTTTAGCTCCTACGAGCAGTACTTC.

The rearrangement uses TRBV6-5 and TRBJ1-2; 7 bases line up with TRBD1. This CDR3 is 15 amino acids long. J was trimmed by 4 bases and V by 0 bases; bases with no gene match: 5. Per the germline V gene, CDR1 is MNHEY and CDR2 is SVGAGI. CDR3 sequence (DNA): TGTGCCAGCAGTTACTCAAGGACAGGCTTCTATGGCTACACCTTC. This gives the protein CASSYSRTGFYGYTF.

The chain links TRBV6-1 to TRBJ1-5; D is ambiguous. V was shortened by 4 bases and J by 11 bases, with 12 bases between the two germline ends. The CDR3 is 12 residues long. Germline V gene data show CDR1 as MNHNS and CDR2 as SASEGT. The CDR3: CASSGDTSAQHF. CDR3 nucleotides: TGTGCCAGCAGTGGAGACACCTCTGCCCAGCATTTT.

The rearrangement links TRBV11-3 to TRBJ2-1, with no clear D. This CDR3 region has 13 residues. Germline CDR1 is SGHNT and CDR2 is YENEEA. V was shortened by 1 base and J by 10 bases, with 11 bases between the two germline ends. The CDR3: CASSLGSTNEQFF. The CDR3 DNA is TGTGCCAGCAGCTTAGGCTCAACTAACGAGCAGTTCTTC. Full variable domain (remainder filled in from reference TRBV11-3 and TRBJ2-1): EAGVVQSPRYKIIEKKQPVAFWCNPISGHNTLYWYLQNLGQGPELLIRYENEEAVDDSQLPKDRFSAERLKGVDSTLKIQPAELGDSAVYLCASSLGSTNEQFFGPGTRLTVL.

The chain couples TRBV5-1 to TRBJ1-2; unclear D gene. Trimming stripped 0 bases from V and 4 bases from J, with 13 bases between. From germline, CDR1 is SGHRS and CDR2 YFSETQ. The CDR3 loop spans 15 amino acids. The CDR3 is CASSLANQELYGYTF. In nucleotides, the CDR3 is TGCGCCAGCAGCTTGGCCAATCAGGAACTCTATGGCTACACCTTC.

CDR3 in DNA: TGTGCCAGTAGTAGCGGGATAAATGAGCAGTTCTTC. It encodes CASSSGINEQFF. The chain joins TRBV19 to TRBJ2-1, with D perhaps TRBD2 (6 bases). The ends were cut back, 4 bases at V and 7 bases at J, with 8 bases in the middle. The CDR3 length is 12 residues. CDR1 is LNHDA and CDR2 is SQIVND in the germline V gene (reference sequence).

The V call is TRBV7-9, the J call TRBJ2-3, with D maybe TRBD1 (6 bases). This CDR3 has 15 residues. The germline V gene has CDR1 SEHNR and CDR2 FQNEAQ (reference sequence). The V end was cut by 5 bases, the J end by 1 base, with 13 bases between. Here the CDR3 reads CASSAQRQGTDTQYF. CDR3 nucleotide sequence: TGTGCCAGCAGCGCCCAAAGACAGGGCACAGATACGCAGTATTTT. The whole variable domain, remainder taken from reference TRBV7-9 and TRBJ2-3, is DTGVSQNPRHKITKRGQNVTFRCDPISEHNRLYWYRQTLGQGPEFLTYFQNEAQLEKSRLLSDRFSAERPKGSFSTLEIQRTEQGDSAMYLCASSAQRQGTDTQYFGPGTRLTVL.

The chain recombines TRBV14 with TRBJ2-2; D perhaps matches TRBD2 (6 bases). The V and J ends lost 2 bases and 6 bases respectively, with 10 bases between them. This CDR3 is built from 14 residues. Germline CDR1 is SGHDN and CDR2 is FVKESK. DNA of the CDR3: TGTGCCAGCAGCCAATTCAGGGAGGCCGGGGAGCTGTTTTTT. This gives the protein CASSQFREAGELFF. Full variable domain (outside the CDR3, taken from reference TRBV14 and TRBJ2-2): EAGVTQFPSHSVIEKGQTVTLRCDPISGHDNLYWYRRVMGKEIKFLLHFVKESKQDESGMPNNRFLAERTGGTYSTLKVQPAELEDSGVYFCASSQFREAGELFFGEGSRLTVL.

This chain joins TRBV6-1 and TRBJ1-1, with 8 nucleotides matching TRBD1. Looked up from germline, CDR1 is MNHNS and CDR2 is SASEGT. CDR3 length: 14 amino acids. The V gene end was trimmed by 6 bases and the J gene end by 2 bases; junction bases not matched to a gene: 5. The CDR3 is CASRPDRGNTEAFF. In DNA, the CDR3 is TGTGCCAGCAGACCCGACAGGGGAAACACTGAAGCTTTCTTT.

The rearrangement links TRBV7-2 to TRBJ2-3, with D uncertain. V lost 5 bases and J 0 bases, leaving 15 bases between the germline ends. Germline V lookup: CDR1 SGHTA, CDR2 FQGNSA. The CDR3 is 16 residues long. The chain's CDR3 is CASSKTSARSTDTQYF. The DNA of the CDR3 is TGTGCCAGCAGCAAGACTTCGGCTAGGAGCACAGATACGCAGTATTTT.

The rearrangement joins TRBV7-9 to TRBJ2-7; D gene uncertain. There are 12 residues in the CDR3. V was shortened by 5 bases and J by 5 bases, with 10 bases between the two germline ends. Per the germline V gene, CDR1 is SEHNR and CDR2 is FQNEAQ (reference sequence). For the CDR3, the DNA is TGTGCCAGCAGCCTCTCTTGGCACGAGCAGTACTTC. As protein: CASSLSWHEQYF.

This clone has a single count. This chain joins TRBV29-1 and TRBJ2-7; 13 nucleotides match TRBD2. V shed 7 bases, J shed 12 bases, and the junction held 12 bases outside the gene matches. CDR3 length: 13 amino acids. Germline-derived CDR1 and CDR2 are SQVTM and ANQGSEA. For the CDR3, the DNA is TGCAGCGCTACAAGTGGACTAGCGGGAGTCTTGTACTTC. Protein product: CSATSGLAGVLYF.

This clone appeared a single time. The rearrangement uses TRBV30 and TRBJ2-1; 9 nucleotides agree with TRBD1. The CDR3 is 13 amino acids. CDR1 is GTSNPN, CDR2 SVGIG, per germline (reference sequence). Trimming at V came to 6 bases and at J to 6 bases, leaving 6 bases not matched to a gene. The CDR3 sequence: CACGQGIVNEQFF. Here the CDR3 DNA reads TGTGCCTGTGGACAGGGGATCGTCAATGAGCAGTTCTTC. The full variable domain, with the rest looked up from reference TRBV30 and TRBJ2-1, is SQTIHQWPATLVQPVGSPLSLECTVEGTSNPNLYWYRQAAGRGLQLLFYSVGIGQISSEVPQNLSASRPQDRQFILSSKKLLLSDSGFYLCACGQGIVNEQFFGPGTRLTVL.

The chain combines TRBV11-2 with TRBJ2-3; 10 bases are a match to TRBD2. CDR3 length: 17 amino acids. The V and J ends lost 0 bases and 4 bases, in that order; junction bases with no gene match: 7. Germline assignment: CDR1 SGHAT and CDR2 FQNNGV. Here the CDR3 reads CASSLDPAGGGADTQYF. The CDR3 coding sequence is TGTGCCAGCAGCTTAGACCCAGCGGGAGGGGGGGCAGATACGCAGTATTTT.

V and J are TRBV5-4 and TRBJ2-7; 10 bases match TRBD1. J was trimmed by 0 bases and V by 3 bases; bases with no gene match: 3. The germline V gene has CDR1 SGHNT and CDR2 YYREEE (reference sequence). The CDR3 is made up of 15 amino acids. This chain's CDR3 is CASSSRTGGSYEQYF. In nucleotides, the CDR3 is TGTGCCAGCAGCTCCCGGACAGGGGGCTCCTACGAGCAGTACTTC.

CDR3 in amino acids: CASSYGRGQETQYF. Written as DNA, the CDR3 is TGTGCCAGCAGTTATGGCAGGGGTCAAGAGACCCAGTACTTC. The J gene is TRBJ2-5, the V gene TRBV6-6; possible D gene TRBD1, 6 bases. The CDR3 covers 14 residues. Germline assignment: CDR1 MNHNY and CDR2 SVGAGI (reference sequence). V was trimmed by 3 bases and J by 2 bases, leaving 10 bases between them.

The sample holds one count of this clone. The gene calls are TRBV7-2 and TRBJ2-1, with 7 bases identical to TRBD1. V lost 4 bases and J lost 3; bases outside the gene matches: 6. CDR1 SGHTA and CDR2 FQGNSA come from the germline V gene. This CDR3 spans 15 amino acids. The DNA of the CDR3 is TGTGCCAGCAGCTCGTGGACAGGATTCTACAATGAGCAGTTCTTC. Protein sequence: CASSSWTGFYNEQFF.

The chain recombines TRBV5-1 with TRBJ2-3; the D is unclear. Trimming stripped 2 bases from V and 1 base from J, with 8 bases between. Looked up from germline, CDR1 is SGHRS and CDR2 is YFSETQ. This CDR3 region has 14 residues. DNA of the CDR3: TGCGCCAGCAGCTTCTTAGCTGGCACAGATACGCAGTATTTT. Its protein is CASSFLAGTDTQYF.

The chain carries TRBV30 and TRBJ1-2; TRBD1 is a possible D gene (5 bases). The CDR3 is made up of 12 amino acids. V was clipped by 4 bases and J by 8 bases, with 14 bases between them. CDR1 and CDR2 (germline): GTSNPN, SVGIG (reference sequence). Here the CDR3 reads CAWISGGRGYTF. For the CDR3, the DNA is TGTGCCTGGATCAGCGGGGGAAGGGGCTACACCTTC.

This clone has a single count. V is TRBV30 and J is TRBJ2-7, with a possible D match to TRBD2 (6 bases). Trimming pared 8 bases from V and 0 bases from J, leaving 8 bases between. This CDR3 has 11 residues. Per germline, CDR1 GTSNPN and CDR2 SVGIG (reference sequence). DNA of the CDR3: TGTGCCGGGGGGACCTCCTACGAGCAGTACTTC. Protein product: CAGGTSYEQYF.